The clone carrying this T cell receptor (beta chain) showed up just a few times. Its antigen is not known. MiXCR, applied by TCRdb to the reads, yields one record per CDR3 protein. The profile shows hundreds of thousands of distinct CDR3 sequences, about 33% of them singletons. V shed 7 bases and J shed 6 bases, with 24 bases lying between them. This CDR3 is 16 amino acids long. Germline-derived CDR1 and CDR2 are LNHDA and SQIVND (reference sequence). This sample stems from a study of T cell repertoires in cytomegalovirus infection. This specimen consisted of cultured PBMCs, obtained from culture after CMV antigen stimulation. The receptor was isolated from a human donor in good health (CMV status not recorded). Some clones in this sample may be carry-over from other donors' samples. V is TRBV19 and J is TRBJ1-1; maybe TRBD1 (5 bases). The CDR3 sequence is CASTRAGSFGFAEAFF. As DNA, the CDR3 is TGTGCCAGTACCAGGGCAGGGTCTTTTGGGTTCGCTGAAGCTTTCTTT.